Listed here are 16 T cell receptor beta chains from one sample, sequenced in a study of control samples from healthy donors and cancer patients. Sequenced by immunoSEQ multiplex PCR; TCRdb stores in-frame clones only, minus some. Of 70,000 or so clones in the sample, around nine tenths were seen once. The sample consisted of PBMCs. The receptors originated from a man between 60 and 75 years old with lung cancer.

This rearrangement joins TRBV6-5 to TRBJ1-6, with 8 bases matching TRBD1. The CDR3 is made up of 15 amino acids. The V gene's germline CDR1 is MNHEY and CDR2 SVGAGI. Unmatched junction bases numbered 9, after V lost 8 bases and J lost 6 bases. CDR3 DNA sequence: TGTGCCAGCCGACCGGGACAGGTCGTTAATTCACCCCTCCACTTT. Amino acid sequence: CASRPGQVVNSPLHF.

The rearrangement links TRBV7-8 to TRBJ1-1; D gene ambiguous. V lost 7 bases and J 1 base, leaving 10 bases between the germline ends. This CDR3 has 13 amino acids. The germline V gene encodes CDR1 SGHVS and CDR2 FQNEAQ. The CDR3, as DNA: TGTGCCAGCAACCTCGACCCGAACACTGAAGCTTTCTTT. Its translation: CASNLDPNTEAFF.

In its sample, this clone was seen once. V usage is TRBV19 and J usage is TRBJ2-5, with D possibly being TRBD1 or TRBD2 (5 bases each). CDR1 and CDR2 from the germline V gene are LNHDA and SQIVND (reference sequence). With 10 bases removed from V and 5 bases from J, the gap between germline ends came to 17 bases. This CDR3 is 13 amino acids long. DNA for the CDR3: TGTGCCACCTTCGGGACGAAAGGGGAGACCCAGTACTTC. This encodes CATFGTKGETQYF.

This chain links TRBV6-6 with TRBJ1-1; a weak D match, TRBD1 (6 bases). The CDR3 runs to 15 residues. Trimming pared 2 bases from V and 1 base from J, leaving 11 bases between. CDR1 and CDR2 (germline): MNHNY, SVGAGI (reference sequence). The CDR3 reads CASSYESRGNTEAFF. The CDR3 DNA sequence: TGTGCCAGCAGTTACGAGTCCAGGGGGAACACTGAAGCTTTCTTT.

This chain links TRBV5-1 with TRBJ2-3; D not certain. The V and J ends lost 1 base and 0 bases respectively, with 9 bases between them. The germline V gene has CDR1 SGHRS and CDR2 YFSETQ. There are 15 residues in the CDR3. The CDR3 bases are TGCGCCAGCAGCTTGTGGGTTTCTAGCACAGATACGCAGTATTTT. Protein product: CASSLWVSSTDTQYF.

The V gene is TRBV4-1, the J gene TRBJ1-2; D is undetermined. This CDR3 is 15 amino acids long. Germline V gene data show CDR1 as MGHRA and CDR2 as YSYEKL. Trimming took off 1 base at V and 2 bases at J, with 11 bases between the two ends. The CDR3 region has the DNA TGCGCCAGCAGCCAAGTTGCCGGAAACAACTATGGCTACACCTTC. Amino acid sequence: CASSQVAGNNYGYTF.

V usage is TRBV6-1 and J usage is TRBJ1-1; D possibly corresponds to TRBD1 (6 bases). This CDR3 has 16 residues. Germline V lookup: CDR1 MNHNS, CDR2 SASEGT. With 3 bases removed from V and 4 bases from J, the gap between germline ends came to 18 bases. The CDR3 sequence is CASSDPGQLGVTEAFF. In DNA form, the CDR3 reads TGTGCCAGCAGTGATCCTGGACAGCTGGGTGTCACTGAAGCTTTCTTT.

The chain employs TRBV5-6 and TRBJ2-7; 10 nucleotides align to TRBD1. CDR1 is SGHDT, CDR2 YYEEEE, per germline. Trimming at V came to 3 bases and at J to 3 bases, leaving 15 bases not matched to a gene. This CDR3 is 18 amino acids long. The CDR3 sequence: CASSSVLLPGQGLYEQYF. For the CDR3, the DNA is TGTGCCAGCAGCTCTGTCCTCCTACCGGGACAGGGGCTCTACGAGCAGTACTTC. Full variable domain (remainder filled in from reference TRBV5-6 and TRBJ2-7): DAGVTQSPTHLIKTRGQQVTLRCSPKSGHDTVSWYQQALGQGPQFIFQYYEEEERQRGNFPDRFSGHQFPNYSSELNVNALLLGDSALYLCASSSVLLPGQGLYEQYFGPGTRLTVT.

The CDR3 DNA is TGCGCCAGCAGCTTGGATAGGGCTGATTCACCCCTCCACTTT. Its protein product is CASSLDRADSPLHF. The chain uses TRBV5-1 and TRBJ1-6, with D uncertain. This CDR3 contains 14 residues. The V and J ends lost 0 bases and 8 bases respectively, with 9 bases between them. From germline, CDR1 is SGHRS and CDR2 YFSETQ. The whole variable domain, remainder taken from reference TRBV5-1 and TRBJ1-6, is KAGVTQTPRYLIKTRGQQVTLSCSPISGHRSVSWYQQTPGQGLQFLFEYFSETQRNKGNFPGRFSGRQFSNSRSEMNVSTLELGDSALYLCASSLDRADSPLHFGNGTRLTVT.

This clone was seen only a few times. The chain uses TRBV30 and TRBJ1-6; possibly TRBD1 for D (6 bases). Trimming left V 7 bases short and J 4 bases short, with 14 bases between. Germline-derived CDR1 and CDR2 are GTSNPN and SVGIG (reference sequence). This CDR3 is 14 amino acids long. The CDR3 protein is CALNTGIYNSPLHF. DNA for the CDR3: TGTGCCTTAAACACAGGGATATATAATTCACCCCTCCACTTT.

Here the CDR3 DNA reads TGTGCCAGCAGTTTTTTGCAGGGGATCACTGAAGCTTTCTTT. Translating it yields CASSFLQGITEAFF. V is TRBV27 and J is TRBJ1-1; D perhaps matches TRBD1 (6 bases). V lost 3 bases to trimming and J lost 4 bases, with 12 bases between them. CDR1 is MNHEY, CDR2 SMNVEV, per germline (reference sequence). This CDR3 region has 14 residues.

This chain uses TRBV5-8 with TRBJ1-5; a weak D match, TRBD1 (5 bases). CDR3 length: 17 residues. V dropped 4 bases and J dropped 2 bases, with 19 bases sitting between them. The germline CDR1 and CDR2 sequences are SGHTS and YDEGEE. CDR3 amino acids: CASSDTLGGYGNQPQHF. CDR3 bases: TGTGCCAGCAGCGATACGCTTGGGGGGTATGGCAATCAGCCCCAGCATTTT.

The rearrangement joins TRBV7-3 to TRBJ2-5, with 7 bases that match TRBD1. The V and J ends lost 5 bases and 4 bases, in that order; junction bases with no gene match: 13. The length of the CDR3 is 16 residues. Germline V CDR1 and CDR2: SGHTA, FQGTGA. The CDR3 protein is CASSPGTTGQTETQYF. The CDR3 coding sequence is TGTGCCAGCAGCCCCGGAACGACAGGGCAGACAGAGACCCAGTACTTC.

The gene calls are TRBV9 and TRBJ1-6; D is unresolved. The CDR3 is 14 amino acids. V lost 4 bases and J lost 10, with 15 bases in between. The germline CDR1 and CDR2 sequences are SGDLS and YYNGEE. In nucleotides, the CDR3 is TGTGCCAGCAGCCTGAAGCGAGCTGGATCACCCCTCCACTTT. Residues: CASSLKRAGSPLHF.

This chain connects TRBV20-1 to TRBJ1-2, with TRBD1 as a possible D gene (5 bases). Trimming pared 3 bases from V and 4 bases from J, leaving 18 bases between. CDR1 DFQATT and CDR2 SNEGSKA come from the germline V gene (reference sequence). This CDR3 has 15 amino acids. Here the CDR3 DNA reads TGCAGTGCTAGTAGGGGTGGGCCTGAGGGCTATGGCTACACCTTC. Protein sequence: CSASRGGPEGYGYTF.

The CDR3 spells CAWRQDGSNQPQHF. In DNA, the CDR3 is TGTGCCTGGAGGCAGGACGGTAGCAATCAGCCCCAGCATTTT. This chain joins TRBV30 and TRBJ1-5, with D unresolved. CDR3 length: 14 residues. V lost 3 bases to trimming and J lost 0 bases, with 9 bases between them. Germline loops: CDR1 GTSNPN, CDR2 SVGIG (reference sequence).